One sample yielded the 20 T cell receptor beta chains listed below, sequenced in a study of Graves' ophthalmopathy and Graves' hyperthyroidism. RNA transcripts served as template for amplifying TCR beta CDR3 sequences. HTBI primers primed a first-round RT-PCR, and a second-round multiplex PCR followed. TCRdb ran MiXCR on the multiplex PCR reads and lists one entry per CDR3 protein. Of 500,000 to 800,000 distinct CDR3 sequences in the sample, roughly 39% were seen once. Sequencing used peripheral blood. The receptor source for this set is an adult man with Graves' ophthalmopathy.

The chain recombines TRBV19 with TRBJ1-3; D might be TRBD1 (5 bases). The germline V gene has CDR1 LNHDA and CDR2 SQIVND (reference sequence). CDR3 length: 15 residues. V lost 3 bases, J lost 2 bases, and 11 bases lay in between. The DNA for the CDR3 is TGTGCCAGTAGTATGGTGGGGACCACTGGAAACACCATATATTTT. Protein sequence: CASSMVGTTGNTIYF.

This chain connects TRBV30 to TRBJ1-5; D may be TRBD1 (5 bases). This CDR3 is built from 16 residues. CDR1 GTSNPN and CDR2 SVGIG come from the germline V gene (reference sequence). Trimming stripped 4 bases from V and 0 bases from J, with 16 bases between. The chain's CDR3 is CAWTPGGALSNQPQHF. Here the CDR3 DNA reads TGTGCCTGGACCCCGGGTGGGGCCCTTAGCAATCAGCCCCAGCATTTT.

This rearrangement joins TRBV10-3 to TRBJ2-6, with 7 bases aligning to TRBD2. Per the germline V gene, CDR1 is ENHRY and CDR2 is SYGVKD. CDR3 size: 16 residues. The ends lost 2 bases at V and 12 bases at J; junction bases unmatched: 13. This CDR3 reads CAISEASTGGVGVLTF. CDR3 nucleotide sequence: TGTGCCATCAGTGAGGCCTCTACGGGGGGAGTCGGCGTCCTGACTTTC.

The rearrangement links TRBV7-9 to TRBJ1-3; no clear D. V lost 5 bases, J lost 7 bases, and 21 bases lay in between. This CDR3 has 16 amino acids. Per germline, CDR1 SEHNR and CDR2 FQNEAQ (reference sequence). The CDR3 nucleotides are TGTGCCAGCAGCCCACTGACTAGCGCCGGAGGTAACACCATATATTTT. Amino acids: CASSPLTSAGGNTIYF.

In the case of this clonotype: The junction and the germline gene differ at one end; a read error may be behind it. This sequence joins TRBV29-1 and TRBJ2-6; 7 nucleotides match TRBD1. Germline V gene lookup returns CDR1 SQVTM and CDR2 ANQGSEA. The CDR3 is 13 amino acids. The chain's CDR3 is CSVEDQGVNTEAF. The DNA of the CDR3 is TGCAGCGTTGAAGATCAGGGGGTGAACACTGAAGCTTTC.

This clonotype was seen only once. V is TRBV15 and J is TRBJ1-2, with D maybe TRBD1 (5 bases). The germline CDR1 and CDR2 sequences are LNHNV and YYDKDF (reference sequence). The CDR3 runs 14 residues. Trimming left V 1 base short and J 9 bases short, with 15 bases between. The CDR3 protein is CATSRVGHSRSYTF. Here the CDR3 DNA reads TGTGCCACCAGCAGAGTCGGACATAGTAGGAGCTACACCTTC.

Of note for this clonotype: Since a much larger clone is just one base distant, this may be a read error. The rearrangement links TRBV25-1 to TRBJ2-5, with D hard to call. V shed 2 bases and J shed 5 bases, with 9 bases lying between them. The CDR3 is 13 amino acids. The germline V gene has CDR1 MGHDK and CDR2 SYGVNS. The CDR3 loop is CASSERARETQYF. CDR3 nucleotide sequence: TGTGCCAGCAGTGAAAGGGCCAGGGAGACCCAGTACTTC.

On this clonotype itself: A much more abundant neighbour one base away suggests this may be a read error. V and J are TRBV5-1 and TRBJ2-6, with 9 bases matching TRBD1. V shed 6 bases, J shed 0 bases, and the junction held 7 bases outside the gene matches. CDR1 and CDR2 from the germline V gene are SGHRS and YFSETQ. The CDR3 runs to 17 residues. The CDR3 loop is CASNPGQGISGANVLTF. The CDR3 region has the DNA TGCGCCAGCAATCCGGGACAGGGAATCTCTGGGGCCAACGTCCTGACTTTC.

This sequence joins TRBV2 and TRBJ2-5; D might be TRBD1 or TRBD2, each matching 5 bases. The CDR3 consists of 13 residues. CDR1 and CDR2 (germline): SNHLY, FYNNEI. The ends were cut back, 7 bases at V and 3 bases at J, with 12 bases in the middle. CDR3 protein: CASTPGAEETQYF. CDR3 nucleotide sequence: TGTGCCAGCACTCCCGGGGCAGAAGAGACCCAGTACTTC. Based on the CDR3 plus reference TRBV2 and TRBJ2-5, the full variable domain is EPEVTQTPSHQVTQMGQEVILRCVPISNHLYFYWYRQILGQKVEFLVSFYNNEISEKSEIFDDQFSVERPDGSNFTLKIRSTKLEDSAMYFCASTPGAEETQYFGPGTRLLVL.

The chain links TRBV10-3 to TRBJ2-7; possibly TRBD2 for D (6 bases). V lost 6 bases and J lost 2, with 11 bases in between. The CDR3 totals 13 residues. Germline V lookup: CDR1 ENHRY, CDR2 SYGVKD. The CDR3 DNA sequence: TGTGCCATCAGGGCGGGAACCACCTACGAGCAGTACTTC. Its protein product is CAIRAGTTYEQYF.

This clonotype was seen repeatedly, ten times or more. This chain uses TRBV19 with TRBJ1-1; no clear D. This CDR3 contains 15 residues. Germline loops: CDR1 LNHDA, CDR2 SQIVND (reference sequence). Trimming removed 6 bases from V and 4 bases from J, with 18 bases in between. The CDR3 sequence is CASRQTHARSTEAFF. The CDR3 DNA follows: TGTGCCAGTAGACAAACTCACGCTAGGAGCACTGAAGCTTTCTTT. The entire variable domain, with the rest obtained from reference TRBV19 and TRBJ1-1, is as follows: DGGITQSPKYLFRKEGQNVTLSCEQNLNHDAMYWYRQDPGQGLRLIYYSQIVNDFQKGDIAEGYSVSREKKESFPLTVTSAQKNPTAFYLCASRQTHARSTEAFFGQGTRLTVV.

This clonotype was seen a few times. The germline gene is not matched at one end of the junction; a read error may be the cause. The CDR3 nucleotides read TGCAGCGTTGCGACCCCAGCGGTTTTCTTC. This codes for CSVATPAVFF. The chain couples TRBV29-1 to TRBJ2-5; D possibly corresponds to TRBD2 (5 bases). Germline CDR1 is SQVTM and CDR2 is ANQGSEA. The CDR3 has 10 amino acids.

This clonotype is a singleton in its sample. This chain uses TRBV29-1 with TRBJ1-2, with D unresolved. This CDR3 comprises 15 residues. Germline lookup yields CDR1 SQVTM and CDR2 ANQGSEA. The V and J ends lost 2 bases and 4 bases respectively, with 17 bases between them. The CDR3 DNA sequence: TGCAGCGTTGAACTCCAGGCCCAAGGGTTCTATGGCTACACCTTC. Translating gives CSVELQAQGFYGYTF.

In this sample, this clonotype turned up many times. The gene calls are TRBV15 and TRBJ1-2, with D tentatively TRBD1 (5 bases). The germline gives CDR1 LNHNV, CDR2 YYDKDF (reference sequence). V was pared by 0 bases and J by 5 bases, with 13 bases between. CDR3 length equals 15 residues. Here the CDR3 DNA reads TGTGCCACCAGCAGAGAGGAGGGGCTTCGGTATGGCTACACCTTC. This codes for CATSREEGLRYGYTF.

This clonotype was counted only a few times. The chain links TRBV25-1 to TRBJ2-7; TRBD2 agrees at 7 bases. V was pared by 4 bases and J by 2 bases, with 11 bases of the junction left unmatched. Germline V CDR1 and CDR2: MGHDK, SYGVNS. This CDR3 spans 16 amino acids. CDR3 sequence (DNA): TGTGCCAGCAGTGCTAGGGCCAGCGGGAACCCCTACGAGCAGTACTTC. It codes for CASSARASGNPYEQYF.

Regarding this clonotype: A much larger clone differs from this one at a single base, so this may be a read error. This rearrangement joins TRBV20-1 to TRBJ2-2; D is uncertain. The CDR3 sequence is 11 residues long. Germline assignment: CDR1 DFQATT and CDR2 SNEGSKA (reference sequence). Trimming removed 3 bases from V and 5 bases from J, with 4 bases in between. CDR3 DNA sequence: TGCAGTGCTAGGAAGACCGGGGAGCTGTTTTTT. Translated, it gives CSARKTGELFF.

CDR3 in DNA: TGTGCCAGCACCACCGGGGCAGGGCTTCGAGACACTGAAGCTTTCTTT. Its protein is CASTTGAGLRDTEAFF. The chain recombines TRBV9 with TRBJ1-1, with a tentative D call TRBD1 (5 bases). Trimming cost V 6 bases and J 3 bases, with 21 bases left between them. The germline V gene encodes CDR1 SGDLS and CDR2 YYNGEE. This CDR3 has 16 residues.

This clonotype was counted only a few times. The chain employs TRBV12-5 and TRBJ2-7, with unresolved D. This CDR3 spans 13 amino acids. Per the germline V gene, CDR1 is LGHNT and CDR2 is FRNRAP. The V end was cut by 4 bases, the J end by 5 bases, with 12 bases between. The CDR3 coding sequence is TGTGCTAGTGGTTCCCGGAATGTCCACGAGCAGTACTTC. Translated, it gives CASGSRNVHEQYF.

This clonotype was found a few times. CDR3 DNA: TGTGCCAGCAATATGAGGACTAGCGTCAACACCGGGGAGCTGTTTTTT. Translated, it gives CASNMRTSVNTGELFF. The chain joins TRBV2 to TRBJ2-2, with 9 nucleotides matching TRBD2. This CDR3 has 16 amino acids. Germline CDR1 and CDR2: SNHLY and FYNNEI. J lost 2 bases, V lost 7 bases, and 8 bases had no gene match.

The chain uses TRBV20-1 and TRBJ1-2; 10 bases align to TRBD1. The CDR3 has 17 residues. The V gene end was trimmed by 5 bases and the J gene end by 5 bases; junction bases not matched to a gene: 17. CDR1 is DFQATT and CDR2 is SNEGSKA in the germline V gene (reference sequence). CDR3 DNA sequence: TGCAGTGCTCGTGGACAGGGGGAAGGGGAGGGGAGGTATGGCTACACCTTC. This sequence encodes CSARGQGEGEGRYGYTF.